This T cell receptor beta chain comes out of a study of T cell changes during pregnancy in multiple sclerosis (dated by TCRdb to about 2019). At the level of the whole study: The study examined how the T cell repertoire changed over the course of pregnancy in women with multiple sclerosis.

Clipping removes 3 bases from V and 3 bases from J, with 7 as the unmatched junction base count. The CDR3 contains 16 residues, cysteine and phenylalanine counted. The only DNA kept is the CDR3, 48 bases in frame from the first base. The germline V gene specifies SGDLS as CDR1 and YYNGEE as CDR2. Details on this clone: No antigen is known for it. No base-level quality is on record; no much larger clone is a single base apart.

Library construction relied on the immunoSEQ multiplex PCR assay. TCRdb stores this immuneACCESS table with in-frame sequences only. Part of the clones is absent; in the studies checked, under half of the shortfall reflects unresolved V genes, and no reason is known for the rest. For this sample there are around 50,000 clones; roughly 91% appear just once. The top ten hold roughly 0.6% of the sample. Here the sequenced sample was CD4+ T cells from peripheral blood mononuclear cells, taken after pregnancy. This TCR was recovered from a female donor in good health, enrolled as a control in a pregnancy study. The receptor chain draws on TRBV9 and TRBJ2-2; TRBD1 agrees with 8 junctional bases. The encoded CDR3 is CASSGGTGYYTGELFF. The sequenced DNA: TGTGCCAGCAGCGGCGGGACAGGTTATTACACCGGGGAGCTGTTTTTT.